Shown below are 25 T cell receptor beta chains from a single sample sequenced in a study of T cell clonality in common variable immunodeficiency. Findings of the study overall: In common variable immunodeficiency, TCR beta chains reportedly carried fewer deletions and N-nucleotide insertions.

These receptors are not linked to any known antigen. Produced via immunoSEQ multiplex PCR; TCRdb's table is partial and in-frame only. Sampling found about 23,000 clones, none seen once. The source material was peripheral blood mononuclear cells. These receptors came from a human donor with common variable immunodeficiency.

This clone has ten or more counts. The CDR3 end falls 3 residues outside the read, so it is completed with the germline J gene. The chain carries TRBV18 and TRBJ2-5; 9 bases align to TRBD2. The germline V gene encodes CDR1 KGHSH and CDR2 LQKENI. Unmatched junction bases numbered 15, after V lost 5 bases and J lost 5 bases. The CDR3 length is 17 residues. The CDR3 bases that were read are TGTGCCAGCTCATCAGAACGTGGGACTAGCCGGCGGGAGACC. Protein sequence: CASSSERGTSRRET. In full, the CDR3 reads CASSSERGTSRRETQYF.

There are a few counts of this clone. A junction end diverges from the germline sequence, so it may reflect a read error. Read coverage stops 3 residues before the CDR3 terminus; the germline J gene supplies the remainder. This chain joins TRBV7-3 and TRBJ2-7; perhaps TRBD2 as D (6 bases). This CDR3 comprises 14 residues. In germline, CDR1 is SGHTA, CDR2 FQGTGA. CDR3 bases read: TGTTCCAGCAGCCCGAGGGACTCATCCTACGAG. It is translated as CSSSPRDSSYE. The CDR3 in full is CSSSPRDSSYEQYF.

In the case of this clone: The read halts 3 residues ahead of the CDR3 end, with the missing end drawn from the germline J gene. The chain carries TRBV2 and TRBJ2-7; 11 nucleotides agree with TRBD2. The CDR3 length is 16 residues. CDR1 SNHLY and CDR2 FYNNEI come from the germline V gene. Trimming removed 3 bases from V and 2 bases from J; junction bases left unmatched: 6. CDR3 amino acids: CASSDSGTSGTYEQYF. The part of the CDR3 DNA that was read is TGTGCCAGCAGTGACTCCGGGACTAGCGGCACCTACGAG. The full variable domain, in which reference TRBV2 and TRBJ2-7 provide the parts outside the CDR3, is EPEVTQTPSHQVTQMGQEVILRCVPISNHLYFYWYRQILGQKVEFLVSFYNNEISEKSEIFDDQFSVERPDGSNFTLKIRSTKLEDSAMYFCASSDSGTSGTYEQYFGPGTRLTVT.

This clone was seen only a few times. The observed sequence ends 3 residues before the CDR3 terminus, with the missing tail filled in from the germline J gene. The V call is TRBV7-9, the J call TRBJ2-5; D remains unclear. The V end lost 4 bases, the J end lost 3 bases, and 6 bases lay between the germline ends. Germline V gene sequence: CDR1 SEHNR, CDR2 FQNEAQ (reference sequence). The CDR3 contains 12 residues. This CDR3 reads CASSSPKETQYF. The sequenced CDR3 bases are TGTGCCAGCAGCTCACCTAAAGAGACC.

The sequenced part of the CDR3 DNA is TGTGCCAGCAGTGTTAACAGGGGGAGTATCGGGGAGACC. Amino acid sequence: CASSVNRGSIGET. The whole CDR3 reads CASSVNRGSIGETQYF. This chain uses TRBV6-1 with TRBJ2-5, with 8 bases fitting TRBD1. The read halts 3 residues ahead of the CDR3 end, with the missing end drawn from the germline J gene. Unmatched junction bases numbered 12, after V lost 4 bases and J lost 5 bases. Germline-derived CDR1 and CDR2 are MNHNS and SASEGT. CDR3 size: 16 residues.

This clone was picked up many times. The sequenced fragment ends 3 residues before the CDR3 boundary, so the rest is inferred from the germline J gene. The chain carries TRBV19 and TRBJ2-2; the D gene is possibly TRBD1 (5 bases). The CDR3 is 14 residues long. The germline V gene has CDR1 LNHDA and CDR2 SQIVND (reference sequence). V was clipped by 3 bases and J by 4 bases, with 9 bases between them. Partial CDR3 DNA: TGTGCCAGTAGTATGTCAGGGCCCACCGGGGAG. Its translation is CASSMSGPTGE. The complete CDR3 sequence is CASSMSGPTGELFF.

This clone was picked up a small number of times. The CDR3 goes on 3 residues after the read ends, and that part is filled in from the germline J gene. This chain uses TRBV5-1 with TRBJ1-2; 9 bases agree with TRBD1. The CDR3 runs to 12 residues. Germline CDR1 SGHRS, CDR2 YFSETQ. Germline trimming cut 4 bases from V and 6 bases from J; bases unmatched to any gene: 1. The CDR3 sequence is CASSRTGDGYTF. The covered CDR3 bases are TGCGCCAGCAGCAGGACAGGGGATGGC.

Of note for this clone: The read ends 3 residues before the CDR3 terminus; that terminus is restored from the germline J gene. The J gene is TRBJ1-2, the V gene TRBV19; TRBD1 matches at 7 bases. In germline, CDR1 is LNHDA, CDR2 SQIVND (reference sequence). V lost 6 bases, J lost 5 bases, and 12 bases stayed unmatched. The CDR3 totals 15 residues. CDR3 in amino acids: CASSLLQGSNYGYTF. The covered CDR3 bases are TGTGCCAGTAGCCTCCTACAGGGGTCCAATTATGGC.

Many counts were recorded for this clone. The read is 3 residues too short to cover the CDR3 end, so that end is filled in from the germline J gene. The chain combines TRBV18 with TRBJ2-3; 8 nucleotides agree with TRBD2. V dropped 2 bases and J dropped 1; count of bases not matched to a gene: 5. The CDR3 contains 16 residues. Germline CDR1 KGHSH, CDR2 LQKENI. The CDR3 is CASSPKGLVGTDTQYF. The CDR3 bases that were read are TGTGCCAGCTCACCAAAGGGACTAGTGGGCACAGATACG.

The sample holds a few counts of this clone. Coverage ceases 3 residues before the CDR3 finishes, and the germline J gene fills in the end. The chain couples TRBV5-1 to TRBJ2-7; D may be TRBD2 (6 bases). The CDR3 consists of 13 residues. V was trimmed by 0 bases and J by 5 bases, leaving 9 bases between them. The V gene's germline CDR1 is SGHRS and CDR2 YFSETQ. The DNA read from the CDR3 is TGCGCCAGCAGCTTGGCCGGGGAGGACGAG. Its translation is CASSLAGEDE. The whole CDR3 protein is CASSLAGEDEQYF.

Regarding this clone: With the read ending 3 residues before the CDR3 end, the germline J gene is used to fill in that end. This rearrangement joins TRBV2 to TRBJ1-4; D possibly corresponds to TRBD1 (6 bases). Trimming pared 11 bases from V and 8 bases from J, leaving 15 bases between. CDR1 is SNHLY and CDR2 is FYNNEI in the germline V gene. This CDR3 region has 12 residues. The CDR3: CAGQGSEEKLFF. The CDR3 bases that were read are TGTGCCGGCCAGGGGAGTGAAGAAAAA.

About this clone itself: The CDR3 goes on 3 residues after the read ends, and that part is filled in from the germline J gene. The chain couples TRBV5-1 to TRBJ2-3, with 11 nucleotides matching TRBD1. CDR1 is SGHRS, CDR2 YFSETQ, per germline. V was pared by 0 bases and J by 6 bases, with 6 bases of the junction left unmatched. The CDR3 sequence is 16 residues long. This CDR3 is CASSLDRTGGADTQYF. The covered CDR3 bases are TGCGCCAGCAGCTTGGATCGGACAGGGGGCGCGGATACG. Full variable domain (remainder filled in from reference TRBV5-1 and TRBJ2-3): KAGVTQTPRYLIKTRGQQVTLSCSPISGHRSVSWYQQTPGQGLQFLFEYFSETQRNKGNFPGRFSGRQFSNSRSEMNVSTLELGDSALYLCASSLDRTGGADTQYFGPGTRLTVL.

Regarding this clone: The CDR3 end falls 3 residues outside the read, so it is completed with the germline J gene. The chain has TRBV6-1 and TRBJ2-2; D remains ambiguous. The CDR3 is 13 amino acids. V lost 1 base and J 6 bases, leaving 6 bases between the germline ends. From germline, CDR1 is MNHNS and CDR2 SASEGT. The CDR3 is CASSEERAGELFF. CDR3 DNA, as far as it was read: TGTGCCAGCAGTGAAGAAAGGGCCGGGGAG.

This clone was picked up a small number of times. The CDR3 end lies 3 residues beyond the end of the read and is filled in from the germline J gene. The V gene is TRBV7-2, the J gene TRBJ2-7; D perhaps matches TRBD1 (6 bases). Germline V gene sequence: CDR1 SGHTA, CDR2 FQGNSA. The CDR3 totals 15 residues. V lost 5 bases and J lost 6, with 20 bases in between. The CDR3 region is CASSPVTGISVEQYF. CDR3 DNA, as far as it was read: TGTGCCAGCAGCCCCGTGACAGGTATTTCGGTCGAG.

The sequenced part of the CDR3 DNA is TGTGCCAGCAGCCCCCGGAGACAGGGTGGCGGGGAG. Translating gives CASSPRRQGGGE. The CDR3 in full is CASSPRRQGGGELFF. This chain links TRBV7-9 with TRBJ2-2; 7 bases are a match to TRBD1. The read ends 3 residues early relative to the CDR3; the germline J gene fills the gap. V lost 5 bases, J lost 7 bases, and 10 bases stayed unmatched. The CDR3 loop spans 15 amino acids. The germline CDR1 and CDR2 sequences are SEHNR and FQNEAQ (reference sequence).

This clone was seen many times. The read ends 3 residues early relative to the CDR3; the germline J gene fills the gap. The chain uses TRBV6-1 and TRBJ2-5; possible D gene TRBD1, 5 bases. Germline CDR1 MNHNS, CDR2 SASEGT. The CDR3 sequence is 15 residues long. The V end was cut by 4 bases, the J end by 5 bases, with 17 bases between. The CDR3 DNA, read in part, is TGTGCCAGCAGTGGAGGCAGGGCATCAGAGGAGACC. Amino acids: CASSGGRASEET. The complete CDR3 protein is CASSGGRASEETQYF.

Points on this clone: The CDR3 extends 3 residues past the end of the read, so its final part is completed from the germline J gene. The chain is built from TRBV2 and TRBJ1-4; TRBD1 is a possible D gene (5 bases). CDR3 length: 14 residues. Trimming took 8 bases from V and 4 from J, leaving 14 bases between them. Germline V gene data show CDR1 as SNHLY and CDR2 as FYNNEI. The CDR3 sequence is CASVQDNFNEKLFF. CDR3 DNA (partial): TGTGCCAGCGTTCAGGACAACTTTAATGAAAAA.

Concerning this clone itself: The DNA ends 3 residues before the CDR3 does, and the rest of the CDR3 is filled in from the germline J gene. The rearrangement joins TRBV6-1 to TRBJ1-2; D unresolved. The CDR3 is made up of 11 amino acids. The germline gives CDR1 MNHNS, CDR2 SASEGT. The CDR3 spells CASSELLGYTF. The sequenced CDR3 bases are TGTGCCAGCAGTGAACTTCTAGGC.

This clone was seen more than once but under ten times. The CDR3 DNA, read in part, is TGTGCCTGGAGTGTACTAGCGGGGGGGAGGTATACG. Translating it yields CAWSVLAGGRYT. The full-length CDR3 reads as CAWSVLAGGRYTQYF. V and J are TRBV30 and TRBJ2-3, with TRBD2 matching 13 bases. The read ends 3 residues shy of where the CDR3 ends; the end is completed using the germline J gene. Germline CDR1 GTSNPN, CDR2 SVGIG (reference sequence). The length of the CDR3 is 15 residues. With V trimmed by 0 bases and J by 7 bases, 4 bases remained unmatched.

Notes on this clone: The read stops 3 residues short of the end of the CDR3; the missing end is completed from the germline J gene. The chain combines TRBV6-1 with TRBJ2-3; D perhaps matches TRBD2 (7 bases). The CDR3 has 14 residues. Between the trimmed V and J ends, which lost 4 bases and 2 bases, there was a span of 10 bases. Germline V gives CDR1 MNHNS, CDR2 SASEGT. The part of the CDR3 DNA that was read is TGTGCCAGCAGTGTAGGGGGGGACACAGATACG. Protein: CASSVGGDTDT. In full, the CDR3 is CASSVGGDTDTQYF.

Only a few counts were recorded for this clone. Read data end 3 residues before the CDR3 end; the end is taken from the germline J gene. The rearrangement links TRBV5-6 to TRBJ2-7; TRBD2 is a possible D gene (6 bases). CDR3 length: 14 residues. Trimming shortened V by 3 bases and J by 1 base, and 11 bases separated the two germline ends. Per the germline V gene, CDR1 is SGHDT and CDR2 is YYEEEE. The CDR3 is CASSWRGASYEQYF. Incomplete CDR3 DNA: TGTGCCAGCAGCTGGAGGGGCGCTTCCTACGAG.

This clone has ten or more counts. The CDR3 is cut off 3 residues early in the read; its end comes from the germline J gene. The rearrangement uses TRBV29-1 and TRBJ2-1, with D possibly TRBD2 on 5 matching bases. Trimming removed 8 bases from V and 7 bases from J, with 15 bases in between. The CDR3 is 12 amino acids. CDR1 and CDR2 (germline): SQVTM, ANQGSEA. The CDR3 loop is CSSERVRNEQFF. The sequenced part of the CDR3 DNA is TGCAGCTCGGAGAGGGTTAGGAATGAG.

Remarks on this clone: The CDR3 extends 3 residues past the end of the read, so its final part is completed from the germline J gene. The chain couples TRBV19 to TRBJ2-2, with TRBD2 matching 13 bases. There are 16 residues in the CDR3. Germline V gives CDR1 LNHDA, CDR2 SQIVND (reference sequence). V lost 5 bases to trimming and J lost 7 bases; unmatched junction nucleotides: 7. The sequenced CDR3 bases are TGTGCCAGTAGTCCGACTAGCGGGGGGTATGTCGGGGAG. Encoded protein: CASSPTSGGYVGE. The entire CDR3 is CASSPTSGGYVGELFF.

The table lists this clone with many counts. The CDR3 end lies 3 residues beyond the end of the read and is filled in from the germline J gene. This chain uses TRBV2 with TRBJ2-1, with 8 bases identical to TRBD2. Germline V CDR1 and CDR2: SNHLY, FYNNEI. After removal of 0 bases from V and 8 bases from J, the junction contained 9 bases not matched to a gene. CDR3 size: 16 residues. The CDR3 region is CASSEASAGAGDEQFF. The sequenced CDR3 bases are TGTGCCAGCAGTGAAGCATCAGCGGGAGCTGGCGATGAG.

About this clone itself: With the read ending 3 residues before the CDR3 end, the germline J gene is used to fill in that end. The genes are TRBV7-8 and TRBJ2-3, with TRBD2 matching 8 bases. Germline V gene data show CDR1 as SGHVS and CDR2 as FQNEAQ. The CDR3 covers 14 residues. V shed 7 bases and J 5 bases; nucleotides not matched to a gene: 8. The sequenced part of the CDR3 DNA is TGTGCCAGCATTCAGCGGGGGAAGGGAGATACG. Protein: CASIQRGKGDT. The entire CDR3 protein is CASIQRGKGDTQYF.